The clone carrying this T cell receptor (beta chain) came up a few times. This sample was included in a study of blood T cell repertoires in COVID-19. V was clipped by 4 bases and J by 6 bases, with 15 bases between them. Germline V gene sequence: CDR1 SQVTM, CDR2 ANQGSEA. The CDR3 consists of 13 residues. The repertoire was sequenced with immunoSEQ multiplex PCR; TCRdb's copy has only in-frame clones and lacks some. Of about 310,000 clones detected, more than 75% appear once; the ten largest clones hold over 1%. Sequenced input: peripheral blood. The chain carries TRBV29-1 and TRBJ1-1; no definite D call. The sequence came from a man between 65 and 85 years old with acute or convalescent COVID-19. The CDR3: CSVVLSGSSEAFF. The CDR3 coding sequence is TGCAGCGTTGTTCTTTCCGGGTCCTCTGAAGCTTTCTTT. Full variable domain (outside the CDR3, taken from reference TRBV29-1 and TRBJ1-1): SAVISQKPSRDICQRGTSLTIQCQVDSQVTMMFWYRQQPGQSLTLIATANQGSEATYESGFVIDKFPISRPNLTFSTLTVSNMSPEDSSIYLCSVVLSGSSEAFFGQGTRLTVV.